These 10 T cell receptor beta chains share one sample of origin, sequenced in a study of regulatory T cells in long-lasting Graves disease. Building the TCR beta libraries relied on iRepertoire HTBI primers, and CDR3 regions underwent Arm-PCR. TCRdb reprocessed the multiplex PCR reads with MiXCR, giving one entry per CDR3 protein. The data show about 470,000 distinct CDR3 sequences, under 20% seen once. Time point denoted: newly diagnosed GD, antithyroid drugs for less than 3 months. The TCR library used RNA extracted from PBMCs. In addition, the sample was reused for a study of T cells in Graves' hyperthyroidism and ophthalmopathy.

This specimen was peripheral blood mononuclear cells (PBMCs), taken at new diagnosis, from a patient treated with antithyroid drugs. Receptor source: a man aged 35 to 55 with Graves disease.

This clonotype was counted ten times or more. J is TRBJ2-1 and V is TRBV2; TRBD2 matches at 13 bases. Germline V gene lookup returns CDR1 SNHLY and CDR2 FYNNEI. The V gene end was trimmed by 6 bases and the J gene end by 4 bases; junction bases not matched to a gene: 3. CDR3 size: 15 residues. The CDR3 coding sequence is TGTGCCAGCAGGAGACTAGCGGGAGGTTACAATGAGCAGTTCTTC. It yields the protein CASRRLAGGYNEQFF. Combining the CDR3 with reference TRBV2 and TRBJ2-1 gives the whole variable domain EPEVTQTPSHQVTQMGQEVILRCVPISNHLYFYWYRQILGQKVEFLVSFYNNEISEKSEIFDDQFSVERPDGSNFTLKIRSTKLEDSAMYFCASRRLAGGYNEQFFGPGTRLTVL.

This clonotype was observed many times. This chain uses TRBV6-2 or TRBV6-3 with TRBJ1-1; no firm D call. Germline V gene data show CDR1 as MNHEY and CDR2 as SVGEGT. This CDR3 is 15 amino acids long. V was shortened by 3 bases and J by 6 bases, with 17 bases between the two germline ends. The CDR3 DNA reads TGTGCCAGCAGTTATATAGGCAGAAAAACACCTGAAGCTTTCTTT. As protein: CASSYIGRKTPEAFF.

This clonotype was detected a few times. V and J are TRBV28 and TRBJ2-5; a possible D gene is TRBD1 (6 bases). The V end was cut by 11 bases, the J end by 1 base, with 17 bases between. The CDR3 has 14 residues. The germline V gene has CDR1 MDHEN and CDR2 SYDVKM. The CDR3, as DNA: TGTGCCTGCATGGGGGCAGGACTCCAAGAGACCCAGTACTTC. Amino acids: CACMGAGLQETQYF.

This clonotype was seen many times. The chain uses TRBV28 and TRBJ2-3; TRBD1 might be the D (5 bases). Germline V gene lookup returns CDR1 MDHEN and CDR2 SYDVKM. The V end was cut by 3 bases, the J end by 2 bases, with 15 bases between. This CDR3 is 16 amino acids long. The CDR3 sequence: CASSFQGFELTDTQYF. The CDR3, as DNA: TGTGCCAGCAGTTTTCAGGGCTTCGAACTCACAGATACGCAGTATTTT.

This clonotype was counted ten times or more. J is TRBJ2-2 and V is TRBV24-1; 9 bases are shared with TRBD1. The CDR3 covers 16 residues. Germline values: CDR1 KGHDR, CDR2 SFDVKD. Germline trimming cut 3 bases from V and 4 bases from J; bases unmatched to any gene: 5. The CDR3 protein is CATSDPPGQGTGELFF. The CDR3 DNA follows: TGTGCCACCAGTGATCCTCCGGGACAGGGCACCGGGGAGCTGTTTTTT.

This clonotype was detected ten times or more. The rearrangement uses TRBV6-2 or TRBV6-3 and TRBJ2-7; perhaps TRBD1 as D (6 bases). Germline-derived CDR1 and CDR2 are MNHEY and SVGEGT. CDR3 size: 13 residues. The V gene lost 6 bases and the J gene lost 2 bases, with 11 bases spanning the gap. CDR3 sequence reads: CASRRDNTYEQYF. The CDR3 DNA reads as TGTGCCAGCAGACGGGACAACACCTACGAGCAGTACTTC.

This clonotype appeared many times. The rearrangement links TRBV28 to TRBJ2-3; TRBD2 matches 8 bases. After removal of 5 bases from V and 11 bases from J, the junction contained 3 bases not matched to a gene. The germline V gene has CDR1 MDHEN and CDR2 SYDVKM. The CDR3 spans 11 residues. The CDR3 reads CASSLTSEQYF. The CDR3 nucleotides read TGTGCCAGCAGTCTGACTAGCGAGCAGTATTTT.

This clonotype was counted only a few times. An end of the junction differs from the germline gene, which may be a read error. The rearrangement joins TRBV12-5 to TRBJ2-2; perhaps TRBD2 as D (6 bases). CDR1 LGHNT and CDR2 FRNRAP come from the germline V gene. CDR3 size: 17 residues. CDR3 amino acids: CASGFLGWGGDTAELFF. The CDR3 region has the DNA TGTGCTAGTGGTTTTCTGGGATGGGGAGGTGACACCGCGGAGCTGTTTTTT.

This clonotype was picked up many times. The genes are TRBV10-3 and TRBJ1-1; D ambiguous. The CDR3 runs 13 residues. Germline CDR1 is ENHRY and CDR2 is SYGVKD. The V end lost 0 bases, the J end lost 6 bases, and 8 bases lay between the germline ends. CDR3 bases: TGTGCCATCAGTGAGTCGGGTCGCCCTGAAGCTTTCTTT. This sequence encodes CAISESGRPEAFF.

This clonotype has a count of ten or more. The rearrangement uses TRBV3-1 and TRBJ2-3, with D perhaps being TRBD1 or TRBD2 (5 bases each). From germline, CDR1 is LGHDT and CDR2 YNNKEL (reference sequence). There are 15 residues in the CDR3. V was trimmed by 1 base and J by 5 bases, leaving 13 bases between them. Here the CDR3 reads CASSQVPGPRDTQYF. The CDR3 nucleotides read TGTGCCAGCAGCCAAGTACCGGGACCAAGAGATACGCAGTATTTT.